The 26 T cell receptor beta chains in this list originate from one sample, sequenced in a study of blood T cells in healthy people across ages. Combining a sample-barcoded 5' primer with a J-beta primer mix, a second PCR ran for roughly 7 to 11 cycles. TCRdb redid the calling of the 5' RACE reads with MiXCR, one entry per CDR3 protein. The data show hundreds of thousands of distinct CDR3 sequences, around 50% seen once. Sequencing was done on a sample of blood. The receptors derive from a man aged 40-55 years in good health.

CDR3 sequence reads: CSARTTGALNTEAFF. CDR3 DNA sequence: TGCAGTGCTAGAACGACAGGGGCGTTGAACACTGAAGCTTTCTTT. The rearrangement uses TRBV20-1 and TRBJ1-1; 8 bases are a match to TRBD1. The CDR3 contains 15 residues. Germline values: CDR1 DFQATT, CDR2 SNEGSKA (reference sequence). Germline trimming cut 2 bases from V and 0 bases from J; bases unmatched to any gene: 5.

This clonotype appeared once. J is TRBJ2-5 and V is TRBV5-1; either TRBD1 or TRBD2 may fit D (5 bases each). V lost 0 bases and J lost 5, with 14 bases in between. Germline loops: CDR1 SGHRS, CDR2 YFSETQ. CDR3 length: 15 amino acids. The CDR3 DNA is TGCGCCAGCAGCTTGGTTGGGGCCCGAGGGGAGACCCAGTACTTC. Translated: CASSLVGARGETQYF.

This chain connects TRBV24-1 to TRBJ2-7; TRBD2 matches 11 bases. CDR1 is KGHDR and CDR2 is SFDVKD in the germline V gene. Trimming cost V 3 bases and J 7 bases; bases outside gene matches: 10. CDR3 size: 16 residues. CDR3 in DNA: TGTGCCACCAGTGATCCACGACTAGCGGGAACGAGAGAGCAGTACTTC. It codes for CATSDPRLAGTREQYF.

The V and J genes are TRBV20-1 and TRBJ2-3; D perhaps matches TRBD2 (5 bases). This CDR3 has 16 amino acids. V dropped 1 base and J dropped 0 bases, with 14 bases sitting between them. Germline CDR1 and CDR2: DFQATT and SNEGSKA (reference sequence). CDR3 sequence reads: CSARGLLPGSTDTQYF. Written as DNA, the CDR3 is TGCAGTGCTAGAGGGTTACTACCGGGAAGCACAGATACGCAGTATTTT.

The chain couples TRBV9 to TRBJ1-6; 7 bases map to TRBD1. The germline gives CDR1 SGDLS, CDR2 YYNGEE. The CDR3 has 15 residues. The V segment lost 3 bases and the J segment 4 bases; nucleotides outside the gene matches: 4. CDR3 amino acids: CASSERDSYNSPLHF. The CDR3 bases are TGTGCCAGCAGCGAGAGGGACAGTTATAATTCACCCCTCCACTTT.

In this sample, this clonotype turned up a few times. The chain has TRBV5-1 and TRBJ2-7; 9 bases map to TRBD2. Germline V gene lookup returns CDR1 SGHRS and CDR2 YFSETQ. This CDR3 comprises 16 residues. V lost 7 bases to trimming and J lost 3 bases; unmatched junction nucleotides: 14. CDR3 sequence reads: CASSSQNSGRLYEQYF. DNA of the CDR3: TGCGCCAGCTCCTCCCAGAATAGCGGGAGACTCTACGAGCAGTACTTC.

The chain couples TRBV2 to TRBJ2-5; D may match TRBD1 or TRBD2 (5 bases each). Germline V gene lookup returns CDR1 SNHLY and CDR2 FYNNEI. CDR3 size: 14 residues. V dropped 11 bases and J dropped 11 bases, with 27 bases sitting between them. CDR3 loop: CASSLSRSGGEQYF. CDR3 sequence (DNA): TGTGCCTCCTCTCTCTCGCGGTCTGGGGGTGAGCAGTACTTC.

V gene TRBV20-1 combines with J gene TRBJ2-7, with TRBD1 as a possible D gene (5 bases). The DNA end favors TRBJ2-5, so the J call may be wrong. This CDR3 has 12 residues. Germline values: CDR1 DFQATT, CDR2 SNEGSKA (reference sequence). CDR3 protein: CSAEKGWETQYF. CDR3 in DNA: TGCAGTGCGGAAAAGGGGTGGGAGACCCAGTACTTC.

V usage is TRBV24-1 and J usage is TRBJ2-5; D remains ambiguous. Germline CDR1 is KGHDR and CDR2 is SFDVKD. The CDR3 extends over 14 amino acids. Trimming pared 2 bases from V and 5 bases from J, leaving 11 bases between. Here the CDR3 DNA reads TGTGCCACCAGTGATTCCGCGACTTGGGAGACCCAGTACTTC. Residues: CATSDSATWETQYF.

The V gene is TRBV29-1, the J gene TRBJ1-6; D is uncertain. CDR3 length: 15 residues. Germline CDR1 reads SQVTM; CDR2 reads ANQGSEA. The germline V and J ends were trimmed by 5 bases and 9 bases, with 20 bases remaining between them. CDR3 DNA: TGCAGCGTTCAAAACGGGGTGGACCGATCTTCACCCCTCCACTTT. This translates into CSVQNGVDRSSPLHF.

The rearrangement joins TRBV20-1 to TRBJ1-2; possible D gene TRBD1, 6 bases. The CDR3 has 13 amino acids. Germline lookup yields CDR1 DFQATT and CDR2 SNEGSKA (reference sequence). Trimming took 6 bases from V and 8 from J, leaving 19 bases between them. The CDR3 DNA is TGCAGTGCGAAGTCCACGGCCGGGGGCGGCTACACCTTC. Protein sequence: CSAKSTAGGGYTF.

This clonotype has at least ten counts. The chain's CDR3 is CASSLDKAGLGDGYTF. CDR3 coding DNA: TGTGCCAGCAGTTTAGATAAGGCAGGGCTTGGGGACGGCTACACCTTC. This chain uses TRBV12-3 or TRBV12-4 with TRBJ1-2; weak D call: TRBD1 (5 bases). CDR3 length: 16 residues. V was trimmed by 1 base and J by 8 bases, leaving 20 bases between them.

This clonotype occurred a few times. This chain connects TRBV24-1 to TRBJ2-3, with 7 bases fitting TRBD2. Trimming at V came to 4 bases and at J to 1 base, leaving 10 bases not matched to a gene. The CDR3 length is 17 residues. The germline gives CDR1 KGHDR, CDR2 SFDVKD. The CDR3 spells CATSDPAGLVGTDTQYF. As DNA, the CDR3 is TGTGCCACCAGTGACCCAGCCGGACTAGTCGGCACAGATACGCAGTATTTT.

This sequence joins TRBV28 and TRBJ1-2; D gene ambiguous. CDR3 size: 11 residues. V lost 5 bases, J lost 8 bases, and 9 bases lay in between. Germline V gives CDR1 MDHEN, CDR2 SYDVKM. In DNA form, the CDR3 reads TGTGCCAGCAGTAGTCTCCTAGGCTACACCTTC. Protein sequence: CASSSLLGYTF.

This rearrangement joins TRBV7-2 to TRBJ2-3; 8 bases agree with TRBD2. The V gene's germline CDR1 is SGHTA and CDR2 FQGNSA. V gave up 1 base and J gave up 4 bases; unmatched junction bases: 7. This CDR3 is built from 16 residues. The CDR3 coding sequence is TGTGCCAGCAGCTTAGAACCGCGGGGGGCTGCAGATACGCAGTATTTT. Translation gives CASSLEPRGAADTQYF.

The chain joins TRBV28 to TRBJ1-2, with a tentative D call TRBD1 (5 bases). This CDR3 region has 13 residues. Germline V gene lookup returns CDR1 MDHEN and CDR2 SYDVKM. The V end was cut by 3 bases, the J end by 3 bases, with 8 bases between. The DNA of the CDR3 is TGTGCCAGCAGTTTGGGGGACGACTATGGCTACACCTTC. Translating gives CASSLGDDYGYTF.

This clonotype was recorded only once. The J gene is TRBJ1-1, the V gene TRBV28; D not certain. CDR3 length: 17 residues. Germline V lookup: CDR1 MDHEN, CDR2 SYDVKM. Trimming pared 5 bases from V and 1 base from J, leaving 20 bases between. CDR3 amino acids: CASSPIDIGLTNTEAFF. The CDR3 nucleotides are TGTGCCAGCAGTCCTATAGATATTGGACTTACGAACACTGAAGCTTTCTTT.

V is TRBV25-1 and J is TRBJ2-7; tentatively, D is TRBD1 (5 bases). The germline V gene encodes CDR1 MGHDK and CDR2 SYGVNS. The CDR3 covers 13 residues. Deletions cut 0 bases from V and 6 bases from J, with 9 bases between. The CDR3 bases are TGTGCCAGCAGTGAATATGCAGGGATCGAGCAGTACTTC. Protein product: CASSEYAGIEQYF.

This clonotype was recorded a few times. This chain joins TRBV9 and TRBJ2-7; the D is unclear. CDR1 and CDR2 from the germline V gene are SGDLS and YYNGEE. This CDR3 comprises 11 residues. Between the trimmed V and J ends, which lost 4 bases and 4 bases, there was a span of 6 bases. The CDR3 spells CASSQKYEQYF. For the CDR3, the DNA is TGTGCCAGCAGCCAAAAATACGAGCAGTACTTC.

This clonotype was recorded a few times. V gene TRBV2 combines with J gene TRBJ2-4, with 7 bases aligning to TRBD1. The CDR3 consists of 17 residues. Germline V lookup: CDR1 SNHLY, CDR2 FYNNEI. Trimming at V came to 5 bases and at J to 0 bases, leaving 10 bases not matched to a gene. As DNA, the CDR3 is TGTGCCAGCAGTTCAGACCGACAGGGTTTAGCCAAAAACATTCAGTACTTC. This translates into CASSSDRQGLAKNIQYF.

This clonotype was seen a single time. This rearrangement joins TRBV29-1 to TRBJ2-7; TRBD2 matches at 16 bases. This CDR3 has 14 residues. The V and J ends lost 4 bases and 7 bases, in that order; junction bases with no gene match: 4. Germline-derived CDR1 and CDR2 are SQVTM and ANQGSEA. In DNA, the CDR3 is TGCAGCGTTGCGGGACTAGCGGGAGGGGGTGAGCAGTACTTC. This gives the protein CSVAGLAGGGEQYF.

The gene calls are TRBV27 and TRBJ1-2; the D gene is possibly TRBD1 (6 bases). The germline gives CDR1 MNHEY, CDR2 SMNVEV (reference sequence). Trimming cost V 4 bases and J 8 bases, with 20 bases left between them. This CDR3 is built from 15 residues. CDR3 DNA sequence: TGTGCCAGCAGTTCGACGGGACAATCGTTTGGGGGCTACACCTTC. Its translation: CASSSTGQSFGGYTF.

This sequence joins TRBV7-9 and TRBJ2-3, with 9 positions matching TRBD2. Germline V gene lookup returns CDR1 SEHNR and CDR2 FQNEAQ (reference sequence). J lost 4 bases, V lost 2 bases, and 7 bases had no gene match. This CDR3 has 16 amino acids. As DNA, the CDR3 is TGTGCCAGCAGCTTATGGGGTAGCGGGGGATCAGATACGCAGTATTTT. Amino acid sequence: CASSLWGSGGSDTQYF.

The rearrangement joins TRBV25-1 to TRBJ2-4; perhaps D is TRBD1 or TRBD2 (5 bases each). TRBJ2-7 matches the DNA end more closely, so the J call is doubtful. CDR3 length: 12 residues. Germline CDR1 reads MGHDK; CDR2 reads SYGVNS. CDR3 residues: CASSAGRGEQYF. CDR3 coding DNA: TGTGCCAGCAGTGCGGGACGCGGCGAGCAGTACTTC.

This clonotype was counted between two and nine times. This sequence joins TRBV21-1 and TRBJ2-7; TRBD1, as called in the table, went unchecked against the DNA. TRBV21-1 is noted as a pseudogene. The CDR3 extends over 13 amino acids. CDR3 coding DNA: TGTGCCAGCATTCCCCGGCCGCGCGGAGAGCAGTACTTC. Encoded protein: CASIPRPRGEQYF.

The chain couples TRBV10-3 to TRBJ1-1, with a weak D call TRBD1 (5 bases). The CDR3 consists of 14 residues. CDR1 is ENHRY and CDR2 is SYGVKD in the germline V gene. Trimming cost V 4 bases and J 1 base, with 10 bases left between them. CDR3 DNA sequence: TGTGCCATCAGTGTTGGGACCCAGAACACTGAAGCTTTCTTT. It yields the protein CAISVGTQNTEAFF.